The TCR beta chain described here comes from a study of T cells in Graves' hyperthyroidism and ophthalmopathy. Trimming shortened V by 5 bases and J by 4 bases, and 18 bases separated the two germline ends. From germline, CDR1 is SGHVS and CDR2 FQNEAQ. CDR3 length: 15 amino acids. This clonotype showed up many times. Amplified TCR beta CDR3 regions came from RNA transcripts. Researchers ran a first-round RT-PCR on the TCR CDR3 using the HTBI primer set. A single record per CDR3 protein comes from TCRdb applying MiXCR to the multiplex PCR reads. The sample gives 500,000 to 550,000 distinct CDR3 sequences, roughly 21% of which show up once; less than 55% is in the top ten.

The chain couples TRBV7-8 to TRBJ2-7; D call uncertain. Input material: blood. The receptor was isolated from a man aged 35 to 55 with Graves' ophthalmopathy. The CDR3 region has the DNA TGTGCCAGCAGCAGAACCGGGTCTGGGGTTTACGAGCAGTACTTC. As protein: CASSRTGSGVYEQYF. The full variable domain, in which reference TRBV7-8 and TRBJ2-7 provide the parts outside the CDR3, is GAGVSQSPRYKVAKRGQDVALRCDPISGHVSLFWYQQALGQGPEFLTYFQNEAQLDKSGLPSDRFFAERPEGSVSTLKIQRTQQEDSAVYLCASSRTGSGVYEQYFGPGTRLTVT.